The entry that follows covers one T cell receptor beta chain sequence. Its antigen is unknown. The input lacks base qualities; no much larger clone sits a single base away. These data come from a study of blood T cell repertoires in COVID-19 (dated by TCRdb to the early 2020s). At the level of the whole study: Collaborator samples came from the United States, Italy and Spain and covered acute and convalescent phases of COVID-19. The sample metadata nearly always contained a de-identified subject ID, COVID-19 status, age in years and sex. Where available, HLA class I and class II types were obtained from metadata supplied by the sample provider rather than from assay-based typing. Samples came from the ongoing ImmuneRACE study (first 160 participants) plus 1,254 subjects from 6 global collaborators. The prospective study material was composed of cDNA or gDNA derived from T cells, B-cell-depleted T cells, or PBMCs. The dataset comprised deeply sampled blood TCRbeta repertoires from subjects exposed to, actively infected with, or recovered from COVID-19. A freely available public database, intended as a resource for researchers studying the immune response to SARS-CoV-2, is where the repertoires were released. General conclusions and limits of the study: The amount of clinical and demographic metadata varied by source and participant and was provided uncurated.

In the prospective study, participants were about 18 to 100 years old, resided in approximately 25 geographic areas of the United States, and were enrolled through a virtual design. Cohort assignment in the prospective study relied on participant-reported clinical history from a screening survey and a study questionnaire. ImmuneRACE Cohort 3 recovered participants were defined by two consecutive negative NP/OP PCR tests, healthcare professional clearance, or symptom resolution. In the prospective study, whole blood, serum and a nasopharyngeal or oropharyngeal swab were collected from each participant by mobile phlebotomists. Over a roughly 2-month period, participants in the prospective study had the option of providing additional blood draws and questionnaires. Prospective study blood samples were shipped either frozen or at room temperature before DNA extraction. The V end loses 6 bases and the J end loses 2 bases, and a stretch of 12 bases separates them. From the cysteine through the phenylalanine, the CDR3 covers 13 amino acids. Here the CDR3 DNA is all that survives: 39 bases in frame from base 1. From the germline V gene, CDR1 is SQVTM and CDR2 is ANQGSEA.

TCRbeta CDR3 regions were amplified from genomic DNA by means of the immunoSEQ Assay, a bias-controlled multiplex PCR. The original methods were these. The number of nucleated cells in each sample was estimated from the amplification of reference gene primers within the assay. To quantify the absolute abundance of each unique TCRbeta CDR3 rearrangement, sequence reads were collapsed and filtered. Productive Simpson clonality was computed per sample as the square root of Simpson's diversity index over productive rearrangements. The immuneACCESS repertoire file appears here via TCRdb, limited to in-frame rearrangements. These files lack a portion of the clones; in checked studies, under half of the deficit traces to unresolved V genes, and the cause of the others is not known. Clonal size and the V and J genes are those of that table, whereas D and trimming came from the DNA. The sample yields around 450,000 clones; around 90% were counted once. The top ten clonotypes cover 0.7% of the sample.

Sequenced material: PBMCs or T cells enriched from blood (not recorded which). The chain is made from TRBV29-1 and TRBJ2-3; no D gene can be assigned with confidence. This receptor was taken from a woman between 18 and 29 years old who had recovered from COVID-19. The CDR3: CSVGLVYTDTQYF. The sequence in DNA is TGCAGCGTGGGCCTAGTATACACAGATACGCAGTATTTT.